Reported below is one T cell receptor beta chain. The target antigen is unknown. This table comes from immunoSEQ multiplex PCR, and its TCRdb copy is limited to in-frame clones, with some not included. Of 15,000 to 20,000 clones listed, 76% are singletons. The data stem from a study of vaccination effects on CD4 cells after COVID-19. Study information: Samples gathered post-vaccine arrived a median of 72 days past the second dose. Overall study findings and caveats: Long after vaccination, the clones induced by infection and by vaccine shrank markedly in size. Convalescent patients numbered few in the study; early post-infection timepoints were missing entirely.

Antigen-specific CD4+ T cells were expanded (with viral peptide pools) by the ViraFEST assay ahead of sequencing. After less than 11 days in culture, the CD4+ T cells were isolated. Between March and December 2020, the person had a SARS-CoV-2 infection that PCR confirmed. Each person got two doses of an mRNA SARS-CoV-2 vaccine, BNT162b2 or mRNA-1273. Researchers reported culturing 2 million to 2.5 million PBMC in each well, adding around 10 IU/ml IL-2 and approximately 10 ug/ml peptides. This CDR3 is built from 15 residues. V was pared by 4 bases and J by 5 bases, with 17 bases between. From germline, CDR1 is SGHTA and CDR2 FQGNSA.

This clonotype was sampled from a human donor who had a prior SARS-CoV-2 infection. This chain joins TRBV7-2 and TRBJ2-5; D is possibly TRBD2 (6 bases). The input for sequencing was CD4+ T cells from PBMCs cultured with SARS-CoV-2 spike peptides, taken after COVID-19 vaccination. Here the CDR3 DNA reads TGTGCCAGCAGCTGGTTTAGCGGAAACGGGGAGACCCAGTACTTC. Its translation: CASSWFSGNGETQYF.